The 2 T cell receptor beta chains given below trace back to one sample, sequenced in a study of beta chain features in type 1 diabetes (dated by TCRdb to between 2018 and 2020). General study outcomes and caveats: Type 1 diabetes patients showed a moderate but significant shortening of TCRB CDR3 length in all four CD4+ subsets.

Libraries were constructed by the immunoSEQ multiplex PCR assay. The High Capacity cDNA Reverse Transcription Kit was used to reverse transcribe all of the isolated RNA, meaning that expressed TCRB transcripts were what got sequenced. TCRdb re-hosts the immuneACCESS table, in-frame sequences only. Its copies lack some clones; in the studies checked, an unresolved V gene accounts for under half of them, and the cause for the rest is not known. Recorded for this sample are some 350,000 clones; about 13% of them occurred a single time. The ten largest clonotypes hold about 0.016% of the sample. These receptors' targets are unknown. The specimen sequenced was naive CD4+ T cells from blood. The cell subset or site label for this specimen denotes: true naive CD4+ T cells. The receptors were sampled from a woman younger than 30 with type 1 diabetes.

This clone has only one observation. This chain links TRBV30 with TRBJ1-4; D gene uncertain. Looked up from germline, CDR1 is GTSNPN and CDR2 is SVGIG (reference sequence). V lost 2 bases and J 5 bases, leaving 3 bases between the germline ends. The CDR3 covers 11 residues. The CDR3 DNA follows: TGTGCCTGGAGTAGCAATGAAAAACTGTTTTTT. Residues: CAWSSNEKLFF.

This clone came up a few times. This specimen includes other DNA sequences encoding the same CDR3. J is TRBJ2-1 and V is TRBV9; 9 nucleotides line up with TRBD2. The CDR3 spans 15 residues. In germline, CDR1 is SGDLS, CDR2 YYNGEE. Germline trimming cut 2 bases from V and 2 bases from J; bases unmatched to any gene: 2. The CDR3 nucleotides read TGTGCCAGCAGCGTCCTAGCGGGAACCTACAATGAGCAGTTCTTC. It yields the protein CASSVLAGTYNEQFF.